These 29 T cell receptor beta chains were all obtained from the same sample, sequenced in a study of graft-versus-host responses after intestinal transplantation. Their cognate antigens are unknown. Repertoires were generated with immunoSEQ multiplex PCR, while TCRdb's copy carries only in-frame clones and drops some. The sample holds about 51,000 clones, approximately 88% seen once. This material consisted of unstimulated CD4+ T cells sorted from spleen or lymph node cells, taken before transplant. The receptor set was obtained from a human donor who was the organ donor for an intestinal transplant.

This chain uses TRBV5-4 with TRBJ2-7; D perhaps matches TRBD2 (5 bases). The CDR3 loop spans 13 amino acids. The germline V gene has CDR1 SGHNT and CDR2 YYREEE (reference sequence). Trimming removed 4 bases at V and 1 base at J, with 9 bases between. CDR3: CASSRRTSYEQYF. CDR3 coding DNA: TGTGCCAGCAGCAGAAGGACTTCCTACGAGCAGTACTTC.

In this sample, this clone turned up once. The chain combines TRBV6-5 with TRBJ1-2, with TRBD1 identical over 7 bases. The CDR3 spans 15 residues. The J segment lost 1 base and the V segment lost 6 bases, leaving 8 bases of the junction unmatched. The V gene's germline CDR1 is MNHEY and CDR2 SVGAGI. The CDR3 loop is CASSVLQGYNYGYTF. The CDR3 bases are TGTGCCAGCAGCGTCTTACAGGGGTATAACTATGGCTACACCTTC.

V gene TRBV25-1 combines with J gene TRBJ2-1; 10 nucleotides line up with TRBD2. After removal of 11 bases from V and 8 bases from J, the junction contained 15 bases not matched to a gene. The germline gives CDR1 MGHDK, CDR2 SYGVNS. The CDR3 sequence is 15 residues long. CDR3 protein: CAAASGSSPLDEQFF. For the CDR3, the DNA is TGTGCCGCAGCTAGCGGGAGTTCCCCTCTGGATGAGCAGTTCTTC.

The chain has TRBV6-1 and TRBJ1-1; a weak D match, TRBD1 (6 bases). The CDR3 runs to 15 residues. With 8 bases removed from V and 4 bases from J, the gap between germline ends came to 20 bases. In germline, CDR1 is MNHNS, CDR2 SASEGT. In DNA, the CDR3 is TGTGCCAGCGACAACTTGGAACGAGGGGGCACTGAAGCTTTCTTT. It yields the protein CASDNLERGGTEAFF.

The chain employs TRBV28 and TRBJ2-7, with D uncertain. Trimming left V 6 bases short and J 4 bases short, with 13 bases between. Germline V gene sequence: CDR1 MDHEN, CDR2 SYDVKM. The CDR3 runs to 13 residues. The CDR3 loop is CASRRQEPYEQYF. CDR3 DNA: TGTGCCAGCAGACGCCAAGAGCCATACGAGCAGTACTTC.

The chain links TRBV6-1 to TRBJ1-5; 12 nucleotides align to TRBD1. Germline values: CDR1 MNHNS, CDR2 SASEGT. V lost 10 bases, J lost 11 bases, and 12 bases stayed unmatched. CDR3 length equals 14 residues. CDR3 loop: CAIGGQGAPQAQHF. For the CDR3, the DNA is TGTGCCATCGGGGGACAGGGGGCCCCCCAGGCCCAGCATTTT.

This sequence joins TRBV5-1 and TRBJ2-3; 9 bases agree with TRBD1. Germline V lookup: CDR1 SGHRS, CDR2 YFSETQ. There are 17 residues in the CDR3. Losses at the gene ends were 0 bases for V and 4 bases for J; bases not matched to a gene: 9. In nucleotides, the CDR3 is TGCGCCAGCAGCTTGGCCAGGACAGGGGAGTTAGCAGATACGCAGTATTTT. Protein sequence: CASSLARTGELADTQYF.

This sequence joins TRBV18 and TRBJ1-4, with 9 positions matching TRBD1. The CDR3 is 16 amino acids. The germline gives CDR1 KGHSH, CDR2 LQKENI. V shed 2 bases and J 8 bases; nucleotides not matched to a gene: 9. The CDR3 region is CASSPRLGQGEEKLFF. The CDR3 DNA sequence: TGTGCCAGCTCACCAAGGTTGGGACAGGGAGAGGAAAAACTGTTTTTT.

This clone was found once. This chain uses TRBV5-1 with TRBJ2-1; possible D gene TRBD1, 5 bases. Between the trimmed V and J ends, which lost 0 bases and 2 bases, there was a span of 12 bases. The CDR3 is made up of 16 amino acids. CDR1 and CDR2 (germline): SGHRS, YFSETQ. The CDR3 loop is CASSLADMGPYNEQFF. DNA for the CDR3: TGCGCCAGCAGCTTGGCCGACATGGGGCCCTACAATGAGCAGTTCTTC.

This clone was recorded only once. V usage is TRBV28 and J usage is TRBJ2-3; D unclear. V was shortened by 8 bases and J by 6 bases, with 9 bases between the two germline ends. The CDR3 covers 11 residues. Per germline, CDR1 MDHEN and CDR2 SYDVKM. The CDR3 DNA is TGTGCCAGCGTTTCTACTGATACGCAGTATTTT. Residues: CASVSTDTQYF.

The J gene is TRBJ2-5, the V gene TRBV6-5; a possible D gene is TRBD2 (6 bases). V was shortened by 1 base and J by 3 bases, with 9 bases between the two germline ends. The CDR3 extends over 14 amino acids. The germline gives CDR1 MNHEY, CDR2 SVGAGI. The CDR3 region is CASSYLLAEETQYF. The CDR3 DNA reads as TGTGCCAGCAGTTACTTGTTAGCGGAAGAGACCCAGTACTTC.

This clone was seen a single time. This chain joins TRBV18 and TRBJ2-3, with D possibly being TRBD2 (7 bases). The V gene lost 5 bases and the J gene lost 2 bases, with 11 bases spanning the gap. This CDR3 is built from 14 residues. CDR1 KGHSH and CDR2 LQKENI come from the germline V gene. CDR3 sequence: CASSSAGATDTQYF. CDR3 nucleotides: TGTGCCAGCTCATCCGCGGGGGCCACAGATACGCAGTATTTT.

The CDR3 DNA is TGTGCCAGCAGTGATAGGGGATTGAGAGATACGCAGTATTTT. This gives the protein CASSDRGLRDTQYF. The chain links TRBV6-1 to TRBJ2-3; possibly TRBD1 for D (5 bases). Germline loops: CDR1 MNHNS, CDR2 SASEGT. Trimming took 3 bases from V and 5 from J, leaving 12 bases between them. CDR3 length equals 14 residues.

The gene calls are TRBV7-2 and TRBJ1-1; D uncertain. Trimming left V 1 base short and J 5 bases short, with 11 bases between. This CDR3 is built from 14 residues. Germline V lookup: CDR1 SGHTA, CDR2 FQGNSA. CDR3 nucleotide sequence: TGTGCCAGCAGCTTAGGGGCCCGGGGTACTGAAGCTTTCTTT. Amino acids: CASSLGARGTEAFF.

The chain recombines TRBV19 with TRBJ2-3; a weak D match, TRBD1 (6 bases). Germline values: CDR1 LNHDA, CDR2 SQIVND (reference sequence). The CDR3 is 15 amino acids. The V gene lost 3 bases and the J gene lost 6 bases, with 16 bases spanning the gap. The CDR3 loop is CASSMVGSQGDTQYF. CDR3 bases: TGTGCCAGTAGTATGGTTGGCTCTCAGGGGGATACGCAGTATTTT.

V is TRBV4-1 and J is TRBJ1-3; 10 nucleotides match TRBD1. The CDR3 has 17 residues. With 5 bases clipped from V and 4 bases from J, the junction kept 11 bases outside the gene matches. Germline-derived CDR1 and CDR2 are MGHRA and YSYEKL. CDR3 sequence: CASSLTFGQGGGNTIYF. CDR3 bases: TGCGCCAGCAGCTTAACATTCGGACAGGGGGGAGGAAACACCATATATTTT.

A word on this clone: One end of the junction fails to match germline, which may point to a read error. This chain connects TRBV7-7 to TRBJ2-7, with TRBD2 matching over 9 bases. Germline-derived CDR1 and CDR2 are SSHAT and FNYEAQ (reference sequence). This CDR3 contains 15 residues. CDR3 sequence: CASSLGSGRRYEQYF. The CDR3 DNA is TGTGCTAGCAGCTTAGGCAGCGGGAGGCGGTACGAGCAGTACTTC.

V and J are TRBV27 and TRBJ2-7, with TRBD2 matching 7 bases. Germline V gene lookup returns CDR1 MNHEY and CDR2 SMNVEV (reference sequence). The CDR3 is 16 amino acids. J was trimmed by 7 bases and V by 7 bases; bases with no gene match: 19. DNA for the CDR3: TGTGCCAGCAAGCTCTTTGGGGCAGCGGGAAGGTCTGAGCAGTACTTC. Translated, it gives CASKLFGAAGRSEQYF.

The chain couples TRBV27 to TRBJ1-1; tentative D call: TRBD1 (5 bases). Germline CDR1 reads MNHEY; CDR2 reads SMNVEV (reference sequence). The V end lost 6 bases, the J end lost 5 bases, and 16 bases lay between the germline ends. This CDR3 contains 14 residues. In DNA form, the CDR3 reads TGTGCCAGCAGCCCTAGGGGAGGGTATACTGAAGCTTTCTTT. Protein product: CASSPRGGYTEAFF.

The J gene is TRBJ2-1, the V gene TRBV7-3; 7 nucleotides line up with TRBD1. The CDR3 covers 15 residues. The germline V gene has CDR1 SGHTA and CDR2 FQGTGA. The ends lost 5 bases at V and 8 bases at J; junction bases unmatched: 12. The CDR3, as DNA: TGTGCCAGCAGCCGAGGGGGCTCGGGACGGGATGAGCAGTTCTTC. Its protein is CASSRGGSGRDEQFF. The entire variable domain, with the rest obtained from reference TRBV7-3 and TRBJ2-1, is as follows: GAGVSQTPSNKVTEKGKYVELRCDPISGHTALYWYRQSLGQGPEFLIYFQGTGAADDSGLPNDRFFAVRPEGSVSTLKIQRTERGDSAVYLCASSRGGSGRDEQFFGPGTRLTVL.

This rearrangement joins TRBV27 to TRBJ1-5; 11 positions match TRBD1. Germline V gene lookup returns CDR1 MNHEY and CDR2 SMNVEV (reference sequence). This CDR3 contains 13 residues. Germline trimming cut 8 bases from V and 6 bases from J; bases unmatched to any gene: 3. Here the CDR3 DNA reads TGTGCCAGCGGACAGGGGGCAGGTCAGCCCCAGCATTTT. Amino acids: CASGQGAGQPQHF.

The chain carries TRBV5-1 and TRBJ2-1; 9 nucleotides align to TRBD2. The germline CDR1 and CDR2 sequences are SGHRS and YFSETQ. CDR3 length equals 15 residues. After removal of 3 bases from V and 7 bases from J, the junction contained 8 bases not matched to a gene. DNA for the CDR3: TGCGCCAGCAGCTCCTCTAGCGGGATGGGGAATGAGCAGTTCTTC. Translated: CASSSSSGMGNEQFF. Supplemented by reference TRBV5-1 and TRBJ2-1, the full variable domain reads KAGVTQTPRYLIKTRGQQVTLSCSPISGHRSVSWYQQTPGQGLQFLFEYFSETQRNKGNFPGRFSGRQFSNSRSEMNVSTLELGDSALYLCASSSSSGMGNEQFFGPGTRLTVL.

The V call is TRBV18, the J call TRBJ2-2, with 13 bases that match TRBD2. Germline loops: CDR1 KGHSH, CDR2 LQKENI. The junction had 11 bases not matched to a gene; V was cut back by 3 bases and J by 4 bases. The CDR3 sequence is 19 residues long. This CDR3 reads CASSPRTSGSTGSTGELFF. The CDR3 region has the DNA TGTGCCAGCTCACCGCGGACTAGCGGGAGCACCGGGTCCACCGGGGAGCTGTTTTTT.

The V and J genes are TRBV7-3 and TRBJ2-3; 8 bases map to TRBD2. The CDR3 spans 13 residues. Trimming cost V 8 bases and J 3 bases; bases outside gene matches: 4. The V gene's germline CDR1 is SGHTA and CDR2 FQGTGA. CDR3 residues: CASASGRTDTQYF. The CDR3 DNA is TGTGCCAGCGCGAGCGGGAGAACAGATACGCAGTATTTT.

For the CDR3, the DNA is TGTGCCAGCTCACCGGATCAGCTAGCGGGCACTGAAGCTTTCTTT. Translation: CASSPDQLAGTEAFF. The chain links TRBV18 to TRBJ1-1, with no clear D. V shed 3 bases and J shed 4 bases, with 15 bases lying between them. The CDR3 length is 15 residues. From germline, CDR1 is KGHSH and CDR2 LQKENI.

V and J are TRBV5-4 and TRBJ2-5, with 7 bases matching TRBD1. CDR1 is SGHNT and CDR2 is YYREEE in the germline V gene (reference sequence). CDR3 length equals 15 residues. V gave up 5 bases and J gave up 5 bases; unmatched junction bases: 12. The CDR3, as DNA: TGTGCCAGCAGTAAAGCTTCAGGGGGTAGGGAGACCCAGTACTTC. The encoded protein is CASSKASGGRETQYF. Full variable domain (outside the CDR3, taken from reference TRBV5-4 and TRBJ2-5): ETGVTQSPTHLIKTRGQQVTLRCSSQSGHNTVSWYQQALGQGPQFIFQYYREEENGRGNFPPRFSGLQFPNYSSELNVNALELDDSALYLCASSKASGGRETQYFGPGTRLLVL.

The CDR3 nucleotides read TGTGCCAGCAGCGTTTCGGAGATAAATGAAAAACTGTTTTTT. Its protein is CASSVSEINEKLFF. The V and J genes are TRBV9 and TRBJ1-4; D is unresolved. This CDR3 has 14 residues. Germline V CDR1 and CDR2: SGDLS, YYNGEE. Between the trimmed V and J ends, which lost 2 bases and 5 bases, there was a span of 10 bases. The full variable domain, in which reference TRBV9 and TRBJ1-4 provide the parts outside the CDR3, is DSGVTQTPKHLITATGQRVTLRCSPRSGDLSVYWYQQSLDQGLQFLIQYYNGEERAKGNILERFSAQQFPDLHSELNLSSLELGDSALYFCASSVSEINEKLFFGSGTQLSVL.

This sequence joins TRBV5-6 and TRBJ2-1; TRBD1 agrees at 10 bases. CDR3 length: 15 residues. V was pared by 3 bases and J by 4 bases, with 4 bases of the junction left unmatched. Per the germline V gene, CDR1 is SGHDT and CDR2 is YYEEEE. This CDR3 is CASSSPGQGYNEQFF. In DNA, the CDR3 is TGTGCCAGCAGCTCGCCGGGACAGGGGTACAATGAGCAGTTCTTC.

The chain uses TRBV7-2 and TRBJ2-2; D unclear. The CDR3 is 12 residues long. Germline V gene sequence: CDR1 SGHTA, CDR2 FQGNSA. Trimming removed 3 bases at V and 7 bases at J, with 6 bases between. Here the CDR3 DNA reads TGTGCCAGCAGCTTCAGGTTCGGGGAGCTGTTTTTT. As protein: CASSFRFGELFF. Complete variable domain (other parts from reference TRBV7-2 and TRBJ2-2): GAGVSQSPSNKVTEKGKDVELRCDPISGHTALYWYRQSLGQGLEFLIYFQGNSAPDKSGLPSDRFSAERTGGSVSTLTIQRTQQEDSAVYLCASSFRFGELFFGEGSRLTVL.